Listed here are 18 T cell receptor beta chains from one sample, sequenced in a study of OX40 agonist ivuxolimab in advanced cancers. Generated by immunoSEQ multiplex PCR, the TCRdb table keeps only in-frame clones and is missing some. The table records roughly 70,000 clones, roughly 82% of them present only once. The sequencing here drew on CD4+ or CD8+ T cells sorted from blood, taken in a trial of the OX40 agonist ivuxolimab. The source of these receptors is an adult with an advanced solid tumor such as melanoma, head and neck, liver or kidney cancer.

This clone was observed a few times. The rearrangement links TRBV9 to TRBJ2-6, with D perhaps being TRBD1 or TRBD2 (5 bases each). CDR1 and CDR2 (germline): SGDLS, YYNGEE. The CDR3 totals 19 residues. With 3 bases removed from V and 1 base from J, the gap between germline ends came to 20 bases. In DNA form, the CDR3 reads TGTGCCAGCAGCGAAAGGGACGCTACTCGGAGGTCTGGGGCCAACGTCCTGACTTTC. The encoded protein is CASSERDATRRSGANVLTF.

The chain is built from TRBV6-1 and TRBJ1-5; D uncertain. Trimming took off 2 bases at V and 7 bases at J, with 15 bases between the two ends. The CDR3 spans 15 residues. The germline gives CDR1 MNHNS, CDR2 SASEGT. The CDR3 is CASSEHSGLEQPQHF. In DNA form, the CDR3 reads TGTGCCAGCAGTGAACACAGCGGCCTGGAACAGCCCCAGCATTTT.

This clone was detected a few times. The V and J genes are TRBV7-8 and TRBJ1-5; TRBD1 matches at 10 bases. CDR1 SGHVS and CDR2 FQNEAQ come from the germline V gene. The CDR3 loop spans 16 amino acids. With 3 bases clipped from V and 3 bases from J, the junction kept 5 bases outside the gene matches. The CDR3, as DNA: TGTGCCAGCAGCTTCACCGGGACAGGGGCCAATCAGCCCCAGCATTTT. Protein: CASSFTGTGANQPQHF.

The chain recombines TRBV6-5 with TRBJ1-5, with a tentative D call TRBD1 (6 bases). Germline CDR1 is MNHEY and CDR2 is SVGAGI. V lost 4 bases, J lost 4 bases, and 11 bases lay in between. This CDR3 spans 14 amino acids. The CDR3 DNA reads as TGTGCCAGCAGTTCCCGGACAGCAAATCAGCCCCAGCATTTT. Translation: CASSSRTANQPQHF.

The rearrangement joins TRBV6-1 to TRBJ2-7; 10 bases are shared with TRBD1. With V trimmed by 4 bases and J by 4 bases, 10 bases remained unmatched. CDR3 length equals 16 residues. The germline V gene encodes CDR1 MNHNS and CDR2 SASEGT. This CDR3 is CASSAPGQGSSYEQYF. For the CDR3, the DNA is TGTGCCAGCAGTGCCCCGGGACAGGGGTCGAGTTACGAGCAGTACTTC.

In its sample, this clone was seen once. The rearrangement joins TRBV18 to TRBJ2-7, with 8 bases that match TRBD2. The germline gives CDR1 KGHSH, CDR2 LQKENI. CDR3 length: 16 residues. The V and J ends lost 0 bases and 7 bases, in that order; junction bases with no gene match: 11. In DNA form, the CDR3 reads TGTGCCAGCTCACCACCTGTGACGGGAGGGACAAGGGAGCAGTACTTC. Residues: CASSPPVTGGTREQYF.

The chain employs TRBV14 and TRBJ1-2; unclear D gene. The V end lost 3 bases, the J end lost 4 bases, and 3 bases lay between the germline ends. This CDR3 spans 11 amino acids. CDR1 is SGHDN and CDR2 is FVKESK in the germline V gene. The CDR3 DNA follows: TGTGCCAGCAGCCACATCTATGGCTACACCTTC. Its translation is CASSHIYGYTF. Filled out from reference TRBV14 and TRBJ1-2, the complete variable domain reads EAGVTQFPSHSVIEKGQTVTLRCDPISGHDNLYWYRRVMGKEIKFLLHFVKESKQDESGMPNNRFLAERTGGTYSTLKVQPAELEDSGVYFCASSHIYGYTFGSGTRLTVV.

CDR3 nucleotide sequence: TGTGCCAGCAGCCAAGGTCGGCAGCTCTACGAGCAGTACTTC. Its translation: CASSQGRQLYEQYF. The genes are TRBV7-9 and TRBJ2-7; D is uncertain. V was cut by 5 bases and J by 3 bases, with 14 bases left in between. CDR3 length: 14 residues. The V gene's germline CDR1 is SEHNR and CDR2 FQNEAQ (reference sequence).

CDR3 sequence reads: CASSWNMNTEAFF. CDR3 coding DNA: TGTGCCAGCAGCTGGAACATGAACACTGAAGCTTTCTTT. The chain employs TRBV7-6 and TRBJ1-1; no reliable D call. V lost 4 bases and J 0 bases, leaving 6 bases between the germline ends. The CDR3 length is 13 residues. Germline values: CDR1 SGHVS, CDR2 FNYEAQ.

This chain uses TRBV7-9 with TRBJ1-1; 8 bases agree with TRBD1. Germline V lookup: CDR1 SEHNR, CDR2 FQNEAQ (reference sequence). The CDR3 length is 15 residues. With V trimmed by 5 bases and J by 3 bases, 8 bases remained unmatched. Here the CDR3 reads CASSLGQGGDTEAFF. The DNA for the CDR3 is TGTGCCAGCAGCCTTGGACAGGGAGGAGACACTGAAGCTTTCTTT.

The rearrangement uses TRBV6-1 and TRBJ2-1; 11 bases match TRBD1. In germline, CDR1 is MNHNS, CDR2 SASEGT. V trimming: 6 bases; J trimming: 9 bases; junction bases outside the gene matches: 4. The CDR3 runs to 13 residues. Here the CDR3 reads CASSGQGAREQFF. The CDR3, as DNA: TGTGCCAGCAGCGGACAGGGGGCCCGTGAGCAGTTCTTC.

This rearrangement joins TRBV2 to TRBJ1-2; 9 bases agree with TRBD1. The CDR3 has 13 amino acids. Per the germline V gene, CDR1 is SNHLY and CDR2 is FYNNEI. With V trimmed by 7 bases and J by 8 bases, 8 bases remained unmatched. In DNA form, the CDR3 reads TGTGCCAGCACTAACACAGGGGGCGAAGGCTACACCTTC. This sequence encodes CASTNTGGEGYTF.

To note about this clone: One end of the junction varies from germline; a read error may be responsible. This rearrangement joins TRBV7-7 to TRBJ2-1; no clear D. Per germline, CDR1 SSHAT and CDR2 FNYEAQ (reference sequence). The CDR3 spans 13 residues. CDR3 in amino acids: CASSPKGTNEQFF. As DNA, the CDR3 is TGTGCTAGCAGCCCCAAGGGAACGAATGAGCAGTTCTTC.

CDR3 in DNA: TGTGCCAGCAGTGCCATATACACGAACACTGAAGCTTTCTTT. Its translation is CASSAIYTNTEAFF. The V call is TRBV6-5, the J call TRBJ1-1; D unresolved. The CDR3 extends over 14 amino acids. The germline CDR1 and CDR2 sequences are MNHEY and SVGAGI. Trimming pared 5 bases from V and 1 base from J, leaving 11 bases between.

The rearrangement uses TRBV28 and TRBJ1-2; maybe TRBD1 (6 bases). Germline CDR1 reads MDHEN; CDR2 reads SYDVKM. CDR3 length equals 14 residues. V lost 4 bases, J lost 4 bases, and 13 bases lay in between. The CDR3 sequence: CASSSPGHFYGYTF. The CDR3 DNA is TGTGCCAGCAGTTCTCCGGGACACTTCTATGGCTACACCTTC.

This clone was recorded once. This chain uses TRBV7-9 with TRBJ2-3; 10 bases align to TRBD2. Trimming took 1 base from V and 2 from J; bases not matched to a gene: 3. The length of the CDR3 is 16 residues. Germline values: CDR1 SEHNR, CDR2 FQNEAQ (reference sequence). Here the CDR3 reads CASSLGAGGITDTQYF. DNA for the CDR3: TGTGCCAGCAGCTTAGGAGCGGGGGGGATCACAGATACGCAGTATTTT.

The chain recombines TRBV6-6 with TRBJ1-1, with 8 bases matching TRBD1. V trimming: 5 bases; J trimming: 7 bases; junction bases outside the gene matches: 3. Per germline, CDR1 MNHNY and CDR2 SVGAGI (reference sequence). There are 12 residues in the CDR3. CDR3 sequence reads: CASSDRGREAFF. The CDR3 DNA sequence: TGTGCCAGCAGTGACAGGGGACGTGAAGCTTTCTTT.

This CDR3 reads CASSLEGTFTGELFF. The DNA for the CDR3 is TGTGCCAGCAGCTTGGAGGGGACATTCACCGGGGAGCTGTTTTTT. The chain joins TRBV11-2 to TRBJ2-2, with D tentatively TRBD1 or TRBD2 (6 bases each). V lost 3 bases and J lost 4, with 12 bases in between. The germline CDR1 and CDR2 sequences are SGHAT and FQNNGV. CDR3 length: 15 residues.